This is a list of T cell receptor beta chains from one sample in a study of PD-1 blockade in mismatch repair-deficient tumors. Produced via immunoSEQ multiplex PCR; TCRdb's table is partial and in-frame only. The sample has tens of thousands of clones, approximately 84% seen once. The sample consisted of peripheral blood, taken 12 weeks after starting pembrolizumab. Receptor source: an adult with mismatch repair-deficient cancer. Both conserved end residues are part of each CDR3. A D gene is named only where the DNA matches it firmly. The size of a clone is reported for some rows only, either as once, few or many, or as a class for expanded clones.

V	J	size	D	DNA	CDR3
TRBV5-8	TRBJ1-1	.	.	TGTGCCAGCAGCTTGTCAATAAGCCGGGGGGAAGCTTTCTTT	CASSLSISRGEAFF
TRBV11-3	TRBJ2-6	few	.	TGTGCCAGCAGCTTAGTTAGCTCTGGGGCCAACGTCCTGACTTTC	CASSLVSSGANVLTF
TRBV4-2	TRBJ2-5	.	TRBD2	TGTGCCAGCAGCCAAGAAGGGACTAGCGGGACCGAGACCCAGTACTTC	CASSQEGTSGTETQYF
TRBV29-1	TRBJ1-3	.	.	TGCAGCGTATCACCCGGGGGCCCCGGAAACACCATATATTTT	CSVSPGGPGNTIYF
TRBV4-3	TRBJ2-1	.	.	TGCGCCAGCAGCCATGCCGGGACTCACTACAATGAGCAGTTCTTC	CASSHAGTHYNEQFF
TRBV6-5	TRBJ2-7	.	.	TGTGCCAGCAGTCTCCTCCGTGGGGACGAGCAGTACTTC	CASSLLRGDEQYF
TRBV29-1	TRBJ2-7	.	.	TGCAGCGTTGCGAACTCCTACGAGCAGTACTTC	CSVANSYEQYF
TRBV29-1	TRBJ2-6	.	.	TGCAGCGTTGAACAGAGGTTAGCTGGGGCCAACGTCCTGACTTTC	CSVEQRLAGANVLTF
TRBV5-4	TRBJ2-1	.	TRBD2	TGTGCCAGCAGCGGGGGTCTAGCGGGATACAATGAGCAGTTCTTC	CASSGGLAGYNEQFF
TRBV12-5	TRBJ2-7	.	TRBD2	TGTGCTAGTGGGAACAGCGGGAGCCACGAGCAGTACTTC	CASGNSGSHEQYF
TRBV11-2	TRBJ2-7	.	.	TGTGCCAGCAGCTTAAGGTCCACGGGCGAACTTAGCTCCTACGAGCAGTACTTC	CASSLRSTGELSSYEQYF
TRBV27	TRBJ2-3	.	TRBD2	TGTGCCAGCAGTCGGACTAGCGGCACAGATACGCAGTATTTT	CASSRTSGTDTQYF
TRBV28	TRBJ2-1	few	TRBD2	TGTGCCAGCGGGCTAGCGGGAAGGAGTGGTGAGCAGTTCTTC	CASGLAGRSGEQFF
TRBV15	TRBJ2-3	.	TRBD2	TGTGCCACCAGAGGTCCGGGAGGGTACACAGATACGCAGTATTTT	CATRGPGGYTDTQYF
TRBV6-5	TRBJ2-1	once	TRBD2	TGTGCCAGCACAGCGGGACTTGGGAATGAGCAGTTCTTC	CASTAGLGNEQFF
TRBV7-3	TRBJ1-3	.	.	TGTGCCAGCCCATTCCACCAACGGCAGGGTGGTAAAGGAAACACCATATATTTT	CASPFHQRQGGKGNTIYF
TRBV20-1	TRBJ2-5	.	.	TGCAGTGCTTCCTTAGAGACCCAGTACTTC	CSASLETQYF
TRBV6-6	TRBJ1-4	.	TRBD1	TGTGCCAGCAGTCGAGGGTCAGGGGGCAATGAAAAACTGTTTTTT	CASSRGSGGNEKLFF
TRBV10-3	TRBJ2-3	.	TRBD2	TGTGCCACTCAGGTGGCGGGAGATACAGATACGCAGTATTTT	CATQVAGDTDTQYF
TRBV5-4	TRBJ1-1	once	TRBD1	TGTGCCAGCAGCAGCCGTCCCGGGGACAGCCTCATGAACACTGAAGCTTTCTTT	CASSSRPGDSLMNTEAFF
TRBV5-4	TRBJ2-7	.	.	TGTGCCAGCAGCTCCGGCCCACAGGGTACCTACGAGCAGTACTTC	CASSSGPQGTYEQYF
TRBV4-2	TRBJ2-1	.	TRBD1	TGTGCCAGCAGCCAAGGCCGCGGACAGGGATTCTACAATGAGCAGTTCTTC	CASSQGRGQGFYNEQFF
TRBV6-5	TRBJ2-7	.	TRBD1	TGTGCCAGCAGTCGACAGGGAAACTACGAGCAGTACTTC	CASSRQGNYEQYF
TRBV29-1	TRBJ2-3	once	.	TGCAGCGTTCAACATGCGGGCACAGATACGCAGTATTTT	CSVQHAGTDTQYF
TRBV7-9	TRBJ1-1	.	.	TGTGCCAGCAGCTTGACAGCTGAAGCTTTCTTT	CASSLTAEAFF
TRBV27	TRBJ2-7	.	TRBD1	TGTGCCAGCAGTCCCTGGGACAGCACCTACGAGCAGTACTTC	CASSPWDSTYEQYF
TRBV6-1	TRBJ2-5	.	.	TGTGCCAGCAGTGAATACGGTCGTTCACAAGAGACCCAGTACTTC	CASSEYGRSQETQYF
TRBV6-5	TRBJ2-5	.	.	TGTGCCAGCAGTCCTTCACCGGGGAGGCAAGAGACCCAGTACTTC	CASSPSPGRQETQYF
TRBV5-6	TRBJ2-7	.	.	TGTGCCAGCAGCACCGGACAGCTTCGGGGGTACGAGCAGTACTTC	CASSTGQLRGYEQYF
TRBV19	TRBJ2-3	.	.	TGTGCCAGTAGTATACAGGCTAGCACAGATACGCAGTATTTT	CASSIQASTDTQYF
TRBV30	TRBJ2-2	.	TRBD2	TGTGCCACCAGAGGGACTAGCAGGACCGGGGAGCTGTTTTTT	CATRGTSRTGELFF
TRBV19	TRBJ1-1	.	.	TGTGCCAGTAGTCCCCGAACCCAGGGGACTGAAGCTTTCTTT	CASSPRTQGTEAFF
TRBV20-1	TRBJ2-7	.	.	TGCAGTGCTAGGTCCCCCTACGAGCAGTACTTC	CSARSPYEQYF
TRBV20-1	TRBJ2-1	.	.	TGCAGTGCTAGGTCGTCGGATCGGGGGTTCTTC	CSARSSDRGFF
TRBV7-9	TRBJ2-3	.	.	TGTGCCAGCAGCCCTGGCGGGAGCACAGATACGCAGTATTTT	CASSPGGSTDTQYF
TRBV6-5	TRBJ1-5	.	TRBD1	TGTGCCAGCAGTTACCGGACAGGATTACAGCCCCAGCATTTT	CASSYRTGLQPQHF
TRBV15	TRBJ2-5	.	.	TGTGCCACCAGTCCTACCCCAGGGGTGGAAGAGACCCAGTACTTC	CATSPTPGVEETQYF
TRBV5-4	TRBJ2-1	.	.	TGTGCCAGCAGACGCGGCGAAGAGCAGTTCTTC	CASRRGEEQFF
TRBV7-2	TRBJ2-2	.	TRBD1	TGTGCCAGCAGCCATTCCGGGACAGGGGGTACCGGGGAGCTGTTTTTT	CASSHSGTGGTGELFF
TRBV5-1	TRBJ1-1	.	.	TGCGCCAGCAGCCCTCTCGGGGAAAGGGGAAACACTGAAGCTTTCTTT	CASSPLGERGNTEAFF
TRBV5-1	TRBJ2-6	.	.	TGCGCCAGCAGTGAGTCAGTCTCTGGGGCCAACGTCCTGACTTTC	CASSESVSGANVLTF
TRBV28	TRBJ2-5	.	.	TGTGCCACCAACGACGCGACCGAGACCCAGTACTTC	CATNDATETQYF
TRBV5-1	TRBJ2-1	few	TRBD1	TGCGCCAGCAGCACGGGACAGGGGGCTTACAATGAGCAGTTCTTC	CASSTGQGAYNEQFF
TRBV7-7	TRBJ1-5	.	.	TGTGCTAGCAGCCTGACGGCCGGGGGGCCCCAGCATTTT	CASSLTAGGPQHF
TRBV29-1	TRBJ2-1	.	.	TGCAGCGTTGAGAGGGTCTCCTACAATGAGCAGTTCTTC	CSVERVSYNEQFF
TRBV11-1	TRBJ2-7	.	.	TGTGCCAGCAGCTTAGATATCGTATACGAGCAGTACTTC	CASSLDIVYEQYF
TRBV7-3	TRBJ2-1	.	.	TGTGCCAGCAGCTCCCTGGCCTACAATGAGCAGTTCTTC	CASSSLAYNEQFF
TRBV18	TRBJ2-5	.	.	TGTGCCAGCTCACCAAAAGGGGAGACCCAGTACTTC	CASSPKGETQYF
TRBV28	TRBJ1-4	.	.	TGTGCCGTCCAGGGGCCCTCTGAAAAACTGTTTTTT	CAVQGPSEKLFF
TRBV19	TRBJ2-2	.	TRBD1	TGTGCCAGTAGTACGACAGGGGTGAGCGGGGAGCTGTTTTTT	CASSTTGVSGELFF
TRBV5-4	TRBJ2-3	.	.	TGTGCCGGGTCCGGTGGAAAACGGACAGATACGCAGTATTTT	CAGSGGKRTDTQYF
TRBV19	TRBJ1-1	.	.	TGTGCCACTCGACAGGATCTTTACACTGAAGCTTTCTTT	CATRQDLYTEAFF
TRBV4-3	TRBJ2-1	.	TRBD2	TGCGCCAGCAGCCAAGATCTCGCTAGCGGGGGGATGCGGGAGCAGTTCTTC	CASSQDLASGGMREQFF
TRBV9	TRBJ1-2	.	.	TGTGCCAGCAGCCACTGGGGGGGTTATGGCTACACCTTC	CASSHWGGYGYTF
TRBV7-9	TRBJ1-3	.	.	TGTGCCAGCAGCCCTCCTCGGGGGCGGTCTGGAAACACCATATATTTT	CASSPPRGRSGNTIYF
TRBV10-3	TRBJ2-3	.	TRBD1	TGTGCCTCCTCGACAGGGAGCACAGATACGCAGTATTTT	CASSTGSTDTQYF
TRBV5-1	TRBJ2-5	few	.	TGCGCCAGCAGCTTGGCTGGGGGCGGGGAGACCCAGTACTTC	CASSLAGGGETQYF
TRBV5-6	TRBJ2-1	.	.	TGTGCCAGCAGCTTGGCGTCAGAGAATGAGCAGTTCTTC	CASSLASENEQFF